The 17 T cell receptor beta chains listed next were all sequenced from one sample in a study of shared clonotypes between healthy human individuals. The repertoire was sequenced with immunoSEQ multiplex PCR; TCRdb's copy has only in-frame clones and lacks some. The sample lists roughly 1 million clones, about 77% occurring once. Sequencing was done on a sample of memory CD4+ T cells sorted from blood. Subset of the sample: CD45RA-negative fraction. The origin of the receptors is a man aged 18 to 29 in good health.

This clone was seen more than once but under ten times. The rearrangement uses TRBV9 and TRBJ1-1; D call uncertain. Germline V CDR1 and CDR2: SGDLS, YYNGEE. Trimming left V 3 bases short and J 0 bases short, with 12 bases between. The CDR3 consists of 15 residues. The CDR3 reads CASSAGLGMNTEAFF. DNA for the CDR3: TGTGCCAGCAGCGCCGGTTTGGGGATGAACACTGAAGCTTTCTTT.

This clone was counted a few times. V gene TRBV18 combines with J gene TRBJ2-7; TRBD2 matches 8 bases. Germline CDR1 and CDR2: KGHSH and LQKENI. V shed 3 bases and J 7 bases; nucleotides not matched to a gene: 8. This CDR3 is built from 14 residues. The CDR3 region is CASSPDGRAKEQYF. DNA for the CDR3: TGTGCCAGCTCACCCGACGGGAGGGCCAAAGAGCAGTACTTC.

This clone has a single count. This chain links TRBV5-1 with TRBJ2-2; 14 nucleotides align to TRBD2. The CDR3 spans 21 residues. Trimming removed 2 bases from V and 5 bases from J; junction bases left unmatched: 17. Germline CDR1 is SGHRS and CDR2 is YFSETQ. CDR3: CASSLREFLKGLAGDTGELFF. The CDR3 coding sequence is TGCGCCAGCAGCTTAAGAGAGTTCTTGAAGGGACTAGCGGGAGATACCGGGGAGCTGTTTTTT. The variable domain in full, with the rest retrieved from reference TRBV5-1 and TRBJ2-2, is KAGVTQTPRYLIKTRGQQVTLSCSPISGHRSVSWYQQTPGQGLQFLFEYFSETQRNKGNFPGRFSGRQFSNSRSEMNVSTLELGDSALYLCASSLREFLKGLAGDTGELFFGEGSRLTVL.

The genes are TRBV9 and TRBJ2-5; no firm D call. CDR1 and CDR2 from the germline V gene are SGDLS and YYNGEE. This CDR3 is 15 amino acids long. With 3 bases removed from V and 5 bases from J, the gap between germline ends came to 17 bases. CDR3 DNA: TGTGCCAGCAGCGCCTTTGGCGGTCTGGGGGAGACCCAGTACTTC. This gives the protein CASSAFGGLGETQYF. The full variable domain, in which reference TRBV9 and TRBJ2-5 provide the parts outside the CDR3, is DSGVTQTPKHLITATGQRVTLRCSPRSGDLSVYWYQQSLDQGLQFLIQYYNGEERAKGNILERFSAQQFPDLHSELNLSSLELGDSALYFCASSAFGGLGETQYFGPGTRLLVL.

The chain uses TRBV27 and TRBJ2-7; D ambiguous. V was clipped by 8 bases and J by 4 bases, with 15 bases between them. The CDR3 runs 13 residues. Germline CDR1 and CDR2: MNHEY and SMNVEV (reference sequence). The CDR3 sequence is CASGKGAQYEQYF. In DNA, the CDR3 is TGTGCCAGCGGGAAAGGCGCCCAGTACGAGCAGTACTTC.

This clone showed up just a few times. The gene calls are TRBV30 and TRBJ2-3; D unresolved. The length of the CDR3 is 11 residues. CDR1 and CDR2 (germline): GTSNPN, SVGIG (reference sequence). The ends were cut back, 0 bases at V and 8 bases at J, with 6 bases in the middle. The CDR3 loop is CAWSVHGTQYF. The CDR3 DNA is TGTGCCTGGAGTGTACATGGTACGCAGTATTTT.

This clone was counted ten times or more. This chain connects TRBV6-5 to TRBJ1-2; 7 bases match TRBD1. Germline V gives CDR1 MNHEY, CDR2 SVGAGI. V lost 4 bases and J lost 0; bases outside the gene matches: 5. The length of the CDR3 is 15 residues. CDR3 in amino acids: CASSLNRGTNYGYTF. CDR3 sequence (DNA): TGTGCCAGCAGTTTAAACAGGGGAACTAACTATGGCTACACCTTC.

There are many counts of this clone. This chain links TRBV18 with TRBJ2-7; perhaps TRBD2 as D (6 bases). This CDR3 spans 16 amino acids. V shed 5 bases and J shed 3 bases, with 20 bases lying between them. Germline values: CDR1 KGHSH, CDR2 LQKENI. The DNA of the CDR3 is TGTGCCAGCTCATTCACCCGGGACTTGTCGAACTACGAGCAGTACTTC. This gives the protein CASSFTRDLSNYEQYF. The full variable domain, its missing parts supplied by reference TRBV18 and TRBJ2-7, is NAGVMQNPRHLVRRRGQEARLRCSPMKGHSHVYWYRQLPEEGLKFMVYLQKENIIDESGMPKERFSAEFPKEGPSILRIQQVVRGDSAAYFCASSFTRDLSNYEQYFGPGTRLTVT.

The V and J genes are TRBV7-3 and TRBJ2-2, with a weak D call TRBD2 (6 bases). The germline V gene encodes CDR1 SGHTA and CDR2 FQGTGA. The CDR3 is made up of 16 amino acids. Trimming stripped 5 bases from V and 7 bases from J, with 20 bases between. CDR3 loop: CASSPTRDSSHGELFF. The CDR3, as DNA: TGTGCCAGCAGCCCCACCCGGGACTCCTCCCACGGGGAGCTGTTTTTT.

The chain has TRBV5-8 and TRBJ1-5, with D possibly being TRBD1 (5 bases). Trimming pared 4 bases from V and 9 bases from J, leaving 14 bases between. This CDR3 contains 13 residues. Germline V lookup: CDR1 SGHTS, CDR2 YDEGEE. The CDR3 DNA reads TGTGCCAGCAGCCGAGGGGAAAAAAGGCCCCAGCATTTT. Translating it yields CASSRGEKRPQHF. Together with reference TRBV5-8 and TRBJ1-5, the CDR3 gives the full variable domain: EAGVTQSPTHLIKTRGQQATLRCSPISGHTSVYWYQQALGLGLQFLLWYDEGEERNRGNFPPRFSGRQFPNYSSELNVNALELEDSALYLCASSRGEKRPQHFGDGTRLSIL.

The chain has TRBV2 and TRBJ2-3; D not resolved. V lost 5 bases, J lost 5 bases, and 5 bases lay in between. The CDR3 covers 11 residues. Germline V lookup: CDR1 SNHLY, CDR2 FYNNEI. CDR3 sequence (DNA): TGTGCCAGCAGTAGGAGAGATACGCAGTATTTT. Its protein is CASSRRDTQYF.

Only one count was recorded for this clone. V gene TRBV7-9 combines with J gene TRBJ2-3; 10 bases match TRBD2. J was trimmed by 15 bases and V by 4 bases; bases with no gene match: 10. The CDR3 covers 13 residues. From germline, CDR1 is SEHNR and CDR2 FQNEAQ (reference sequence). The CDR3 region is CASSSRTSGSCYF. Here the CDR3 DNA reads TGTGCCAGCAGCTCCCGGACTAGCGGTAGCTGTTATTTT.

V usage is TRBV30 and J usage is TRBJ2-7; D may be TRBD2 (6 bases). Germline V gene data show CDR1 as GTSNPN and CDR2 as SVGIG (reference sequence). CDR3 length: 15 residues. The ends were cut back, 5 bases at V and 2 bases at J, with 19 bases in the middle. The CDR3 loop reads CAWGEPGLSPYEQYF. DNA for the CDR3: TGTGCCTGGGGGGAACCGGGACTTTCCCCCTACGAGCAGTACTTC.

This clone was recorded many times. CDR3 sequence reads: CASSLGVGTGVRSEKLFF. The CDR3, as DNA: TGCGCCAGCAGCTTGGGGGTCGGGACAGGGGTGAGGAGTGAAAAACTGTTTTTT. The chain couples TRBV5-1 to TRBJ1-4; 10 bases map to TRBD1. V was pared by 0 bases and J by 7 bases, with 12 bases of the junction left unmatched. The length of the CDR3 is 18 residues. CDR1 and CDR2 from the germline V gene are SGHRS and YFSETQ. The whole variable domain, filled in from reference TRBV5-1 and TRBJ1-4, reads KAGVTQTPRYLIKTRGQQVTLSCSPISGHRSVSWYQQTPGQGLQFLFEYFSETQRNKGNFPGRFSGRQFSNSRSEMNVSTLELGDSALYLCASSLGVGTGVRSEKLFFGSGTQLSVL.

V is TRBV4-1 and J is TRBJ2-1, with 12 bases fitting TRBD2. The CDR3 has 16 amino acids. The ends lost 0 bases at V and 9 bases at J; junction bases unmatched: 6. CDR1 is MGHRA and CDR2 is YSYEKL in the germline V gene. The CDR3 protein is CASSQDLAGGQGEQFF. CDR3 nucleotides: TGCGCCAGCAGCCAAGACCTAGCGGGGGGGCAAGGTGAGCAGTTCTTC.

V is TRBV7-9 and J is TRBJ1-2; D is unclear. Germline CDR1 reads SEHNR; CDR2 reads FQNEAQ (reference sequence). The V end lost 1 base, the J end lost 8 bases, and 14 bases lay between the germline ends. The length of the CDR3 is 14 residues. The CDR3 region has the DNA TGTGCCAGCAGCTTAGTAGGGAATGTTAAAGGCTACACCTTC. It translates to CASSLVGNVKGYTF.

The CDR3 region has the DNA TGTGCCAGCAGTTTAACGGGACAGAACTACGAGCAGTACTTC. Amino acids: CASSLTGQNYEQYF. This rearrangement joins TRBV28 to TRBJ2-7; 7 nucleotides agree with TRBD1. Trimming cost V 2 bases and J 3 bases; bases outside gene matches: 4. The CDR3 is 14 amino acids. Looked up from germline, CDR1 is MDHEN and CDR2 is SYDVKM.